Listed below are T cell receptor beta chains from one sample, sequenced in a study of blood T cell repertoires in COVID-19. Data came from immunoSEQ multiplex PCR; TCRdb stores just in-frame clones and leaves some out. The sample carries 250,000 or so clones, roughly 86% recorded once. The sequenced sample was peripheral blood. Every receptor here comes from a man aged 50-60 years with acute or convalescent COVID-19. Each CDR3 is given with its conserved first and last residue. Fields, in order: clone size, D gene, J gene, V gene, CDR3 protein, CDR3 DNA. A D gene is named only where the DNA matches it firmly. The listing skips clone size in some rows; elsewhere it reads once, few, many or a size class.

abundance: few
d_gene: -
j_gene: TRBJ1-6
v_gene: TRBV19
CDR3aa: CASSIQGNSPLHF
CDR3nt: TGTGCCAGTAGTATCCAGGGGAATTCACCCCTCCACTTT

abundance: once
d_gene: -
j_gene: TRBJ2-7
v_gene: TRBV12-3/TRBV12-4
CDR3aa: CASSLFVLEQYF
CDR3nt: TGTGCCAGCAGTTTATTCGTCCTCGAGCAGTACTTC

abundance: -
d_gene: -
j_gene: TRBJ2-7
v_gene: TRBV9
CDR3aa: CASGGSGVNEQYF
CDR3nt: TGTGCCTCCGGAGGGTCGGGGGTCAACGAGCAGTACTTC

abundance: -
d_gene: -
j_gene: TRBJ2-7
v_gene: TRBV6-5
CDR3aa: CASRGVLSYEQYF
CDR3nt: TGTGCCAGCAGGGGCGTCCTGTCCTACGAGCAGTACTTC

abundance: -
d_gene: TRBD2
j_gene: TRBJ2-1
v_gene: TRBV27
CDR3aa: CASSLTSGTNNEQFF
CDR3nt: TGTGCCAGCAGTTTAACTAGCGGGACCAACAATGAGCAGTTCTTC

abundance: -
d_gene: -
j_gene: TRBJ2-6
v_gene: TRBV5-5
CDR3aa: CASSLDRPNSGANVLTF
CDR3nt: TGTGCCAGCAGCTTGGACAGGCCAAACTCTGGGGCCAACGTCCTGACTTTC

abundance: -
d_gene: -
j_gene: TRBJ1-1
v_gene: TRBV7-8
CDR3aa: CASSLGGNAEAFF
CDR3nt: TGTGCCAGCAGCTTAGGAGGGAACGCTGAAGCTTTCTTT

abundance: -
d_gene: -
j_gene: TRBJ1-1
v_gene: TRBV5-5
CDR3aa: CASSLQRNTEAFF
CDR3nt: TGTGCCAGCAGCCTACAGAGAAACACTGAAGCTTTCTTT

abundance: -
d_gene: -
j_gene: TRBJ1-4
v_gene: TRBV14
CDR3aa: CASSRGPLELFF
CDR3nt: TGTGCCAGCAGCCGCGGGCCACTCGAACTGTTTTTT

abundance: -
d_gene: TRBD1
j_gene: TRBJ2-1
v_gene: TRBV25-1
CDR3aa: CASSVDRGVYNEQFF
CDR3nt: TGTGCCAGCAGTGTGGACAGGGGGGTTTACAATGAGCAGTTCTTC

abundance: -
d_gene: -
j_gene: TRBJ2-7
v_gene: TRBV6-5
CDR3aa: CAARTGNYEQYF
CDR3nt: TGTGCCGCACGGACGGGGAACTACGAGCAGTACTTC

abundance: -
d_gene: -
j_gene: TRBJ2-7
v_gene: TRBV3-1/TRBV3-2
CDR3aa: CASSAGLSSYEQYF
CDR3nt: TGTGCCAGCAGCGCCGGACTGAGCTCCTACGAGCAGTACTTC

abundance: -
d_gene: TRBD1
j_gene: TRBJ1-5
v_gene: TRBV2
CDR3aa: CASRGTGGNQPQHF
CDR3nt: TGTGCCAGCAGGGGGACAGGGGGGAATCAGCCCCAGCATTTT

abundance: -
d_gene: -
j_gene: TRBJ2-7
v_gene: TRBV2
CDR3aa: CASSDRVGYEQYF
CDR3nt: TGTGCCAGCAGTGATCGGGTTGGGTACGAGCAGTACTTC

abundance: -
d_gene: -
j_gene: TRBJ1-3
v_gene: TRBV27
CDR3aa: CASSEPGQPISGNTIYF
CDR3nt: TGTGCCAGCAGTGAACCCGGACAGCCGATCTCTGGAAACACCATATATTTT

abundance: -
d_gene: -
j_gene: TRBJ1-3
v_gene: TRBV28
CDR3aa: CATGGGNTIYF
CDR3nt: TGTGCCACCGGAGGGGGAAACACCATATATTTT

abundance: -
d_gene: -
j_gene: TRBJ2-7
v_gene: TRBV28
CDR3aa: CASSSGSAGRSEQYF
CDR3nt: TGTGCCAGCAGTTCGGGATCGGCAGGGAGGAGCGAGCAGTACTTC

abundance: -
d_gene: -
j_gene: TRBJ1-2
v_gene: TRBV21-1
CDR3aa: CASSNKLATGNYGYTF
CDR3nt: TGTGCCAGCAGCAATAAGCTTGCTACAGGCAACTATGGCTACACCTTC

abundance: -
d_gene: -
j_gene: TRBJ1-4
v_gene: TRBV15
CDR3aa: CATSRDLLNEKLFF
CDR3nt: TGTGCCACCAGCAGAGATCTCCTTAATGAAAAACTGTTTTTT

abundance: -
d_gene: -
j_gene: TRBJ1-1
v_gene: TRBV19
CDR3aa: CASSIQPQYDEAFF
CDR3nt: TGTGCCAGTAGTATCCAGCCACAGTATGATGAAGCTTTCTTT

abundance: -
d_gene: -
j_gene: TRBJ1-2
v_gene: TRBV5-1
CDR3aa: CASSLDGSANYGYTF
CDR3nt: TGCGCCAGCAGCTTGGATGGCAGCGCTAACTATGGCTACACCTTC

abundance: -
d_gene: TRBD1
j_gene: TRBJ1-1
v_gene: TRBV29-1
CDR3aa: CSVAGTGLNTEAFF
CDR3nt: TGCAGCGTTGCCGGGACAGGCCTGAACACTGAAGCTTTCTTT

abundance: -
d_gene: TRBD1
j_gene: TRBJ2-5
v_gene: TRBV5-5
CDR3aa: CASSGGTARGGETQYF
CDR3nt: TGTGCCAGCAGCGGTGGGACAGCGCGCGGCGGGGAGACCCAGTACTTC

abundance: few
d_gene: TRBD1
j_gene: TRBJ1-5
v_gene: TRBV7-8
CDR3aa: CASSLVGVVTGALRPQHF
CDR3nt: TGTGCCAGCAGCTTAGTGGGTGTTGTGACAGGGGCTCTTCGGCCCCAGCATTTT

abundance: many
d_gene: -
j_gene: TRBJ1-1
v_gene: TRBV4-1
CDR3aa: CASSQGREQDTEAFF
CDR3nt: TGCGCCAGCAGCCAAGGGCGGGAGCAGGACACTGAAGCTTTCTTT

abundance: once
d_gene: -
j_gene: TRBJ1-5
v_gene: TRBV10-3
CDR3aa: CAIRDAAGQPQHF
CDR3nt: TGTGCCATCAGAGACGCGGCGGGACAGCCCCAGCATTTT

abundance: -
d_gene: TRBD1
j_gene: TRBJ2-5
v_gene: TRBV5-6
CDR3aa: CASSSTGTGYGRTQYF
CDR3nt: TGTGCCAGCAGCTCCACGGGGACAGGGTATGGGAGGACCCAGTACTTC

abundance: -
d_gene: -
j_gene: TRBJ2-1
v_gene: TRBV11-3
CDR3aa: CASSLVSSATNNEQFF
CDR3nt: TGTGCCAGCAGCTTAGTTAGCTCTGCCACGAACAATGAGCAGTTCTTC